The 32 T cell receptor beta chains below all came from one sample that was sequenced in a study of cytomegalovirus exposure and HLA in healthy donors. PCR primers comprised 60 Vbeta and 13 Jbeta primers. TCRdb's copy holds only in-frame clones and misses some; the assay was immunoSEQ multiplex PCR. The table records more than 130,000 clones, about 70% of them present only once. Sequencing used PBMCs. The receptors were sampled from a man between 18 and 29 years old in good health and CMV-seronegative.

This clone was picked up one time. The gene calls are TRBV5-1 and TRBJ2-3; D perhaps matches TRBD2 (5 bases). This CDR3 contains 15 residues. V lost 1 base and J lost 6, with 15 bases in between. Germline loops: CDR1 SGHRS, CDR2 YFSETQ. The CDR3 nucleotides are TGCGCCAGCAGCTTGCCGGACTCAAAAAGGGATACGCAGTATTTT. Translated: CASSLPDSKRDTQYF.

This clone was recorded a few times. The chain combines TRBV15 with TRBJ2-1; 8 bases are shared with TRBD1. Germline V CDR1 and CDR2: LNHNV, YYDKDF (reference sequence). The J segment lost 13 bases and the V segment lost 3 bases, leaving 17 bases of the junction unmatched. CDR3 length equals 16 residues. Written as DNA, the CDR3 is TGTGCCACCAGCAGGACCTCAACGGGACAGGCTAGGGGACAGTTCTTC. Protein: CATSRTSTGQARGQFF.

The chain uses TRBV6-1 and TRBJ2-7; 8 bases map to TRBD2. This CDR3 spans 15 amino acids. The germline gives CDR1 MNHNS, CDR2 SASEGT. V lost 1 base, J lost 3 bases, and 5 bases stayed unmatched. CDR3 region: CASSEEGTRDYEQYF. CDR3 nucleotides: TGTGCCAGCAGTGAAGAAGGGACTAGAGACTACGAGCAGTACTTC.

The gene calls are TRBV29-1 and TRBJ2-7; 10 bases are a match to TRBD1. V was pared by 3 bases and J by 7 bases, with 12 bases of the junction left unmatched. The CDR3 contains 15 residues. Germline CDR1 reads SQVTM; CDR2 reads ANQGSEA. The DNA for the CDR3 is TGCAGCGTTGATTCCGGGACAGGGGATTCGGGGGAGCAGTACTTC. It is translated as CSVDSGTGDSGEQYF.

About this clone: The junction and the germline gene differ at one end; a read error may be behind it. The sample contains more than one DNA sequence encoding this CDR3. The rearrangement links TRBV27 to TRBJ1-5; 8 positions agree with TRBD1. This CDR3 comprises 18 residues. The germline V gene encodes CDR1 MNHEY and CDR2 SMNVEV (reference sequence). DNA of the CDR3: TGTGCCAGCAGCTTATCGTCGGACAGGGTCTATAGCAATCAGCCCCAGCATTTT. Its protein is CASSLSSDRVYSNQPQHF.

The chain employs TRBV9 and TRBJ1-3, with 9 positions matching TRBD1. Germline V lookup: CDR1 SGDLS, CDR2 YYNGEE. The V segment lost 4 bases and the J segment 5 bases; nucleotides outside the gene matches: 7. The CDR3 covers 15 residues. The CDR3 bases are TGTGCCAGCAGCCCAGGGGGACAGGGAAGAAACACCATATATTTT. Translated, it gives CASSPGGQGRNTIYF.

This chain uses TRBV6-1 with TRBJ1-1; TRBD1 aligns across 8 bases. This CDR3 region has 13 residues. Germline trimming cut 6 bases from V and 4 bases from J; bases unmatched to any gene: 4. Germline assignment: CDR1 MNHNS and CDR2 SASEGT. In nucleotides, the CDR3 is TGTGCCAGCAGGGTGACAGGGGTCACTGAAGCTTTCTTT. Translating it yields CASRVTGVTEAFF.

The V gene is TRBV27, the J gene TRBJ1-2; D may be TRBD1 (5 bases). CDR3 length: 15 amino acids. V was trimmed by 7 bases and J by 0 bases, leaving 15 bases between them. Germline CDR1 is MNHEY and CDR2 is SMNVEV (reference sequence). The CDR3 here is CASTLIGGANYGYTF. The CDR3 nucleotides read TGTGCCAGCACCCTAATCGGGGGAGCTAACTATGGCTACACCTTC.

This clone was observed a few times. The chain combines TRBV29-1 with TRBJ2-4, with 7 bases aligning to TRBD1. V lost 2 bases and J lost 1; bases outside the gene matches: 5. The CDR3 loop spans 15 amino acids. Looked up from germline, CDR1 is SQVTM and CDR2 is ANQGSEA. Written as DNA, the CDR3 is TGCAGCGTTGAACGGCAGGGGGTTGCCAAAAACATTCAGTACTTC. This sequence encodes CSVERQGVAKNIQYF.

Only one count was recorded for this clone. V is TRBV9 and J is TRBJ2-2; 8 bases fit TRBD1. The junction had 6 bases not matched to a gene; V was cut back by 3 bases and J by 5 bases. Germline V gives CDR1 SGDLS, CDR2 YYNGEE. The CDR3 is 15 amino acids. The CDR3 spells CASSGGQGRTGELFF. In nucleotides, the CDR3 is TGTGCCAGCAGCGGAGGACAGGGCAGGACCGGGGAGCTGTTTTTT.

This clone showed up just once. The chain links TRBV7-6 to TRBJ1-6; D might be TRBD1 (5 bases). The CDR3 is made up of 17 amino acids. The germline V gene has CDR1 SGHVS and CDR2 FNYEAQ. V gave up 3 bases and J gave up 0 bases, with 12 bases separating them. The chain's CDR3 is CASSFRGRSSYNSPLHF. The CDR3, as DNA: TGTGCCAGCAGCTTTAGGGGCCGGAGCTCCTATAATTCACCCCTCCACTTT.

V usage is TRBV19 and J usage is TRBJ1-5; 7 bases map to TRBD1. CDR1 is LNHDA, CDR2 SQIVND, per germline (reference sequence). V trimming: 3 bases; J trimming: 6 bases; junction bases outside the gene matches: 5. The CDR3 consists of 14 residues. CDR3 nucleotides: TGTGCCAGTAGTATGACAGGGTTCGGTCAGCCCCAGCATTTT. It yields the protein CASSMTGFGQPQHF.

V is TRBV7-2 and J is TRBJ2-3, with unresolved D. This CDR3 has 14 amino acids. CDR1 is SGHTA, CDR2 FQGNSA, per germline. V gave up 5 bases and J gave up 3 bases, with 12 bases separating them. Written as DNA, the CDR3 is TGTGCCAGCAGCCGCGCCCAGAGGACAGATACGCAGTATTTT. It encodes CASSRAQRTDTQYF.

This clone came up once. The chain uses TRBV7-3 and TRBJ2-3, with 7 bases identical to TRBD1. The CDR3 sequence is 16 residues long. Trimming took 5 bases from V and 2 from J; bases not matched to a gene: 10. In germline, CDR1 is SGHTA, CDR2 FQGTGA. The CDR3 nucleotides read TGTGCCAGCAGCGCCGCCCCGAGGGGGCCCACAGATACGCAGTATTTT. This gives the protein CASSAAPRGPTDTQYF.

V usage is TRBV27 and J usage is TRBJ2-5, with D perhaps TRBD2 (6 bases). V was clipped by 5 bases and J by 5 bases, with 18 bases between them. There are 15 residues in the CDR3. The V gene's germline CDR1 is MNHEY and CDR2 SMNVEV (reference sequence). The CDR3 DNA sequence: TGTGCCAGCAGTCCCGAGACTAGTTTCCCCGAGACCCAGTACTTC. This translates into CASSPETSFPETQYF.

This chain joins TRBV10-2 and TRBJ2-7; D is undetermined. Trimming cost V 0 bases and J 3 bases, with 9 bases left between them. The CDR3 is made up of 14 amino acids. The V gene's germline CDR1 is WSHSY and CDR2 SAAADI. The CDR3 DNA is TGCGCCAGCAGTGAGTCTCGCAGTGGCTACGAGCAGTACTTC. This sequence encodes CASSESRSGYEQYF.

This chain connects TRBV5-5 to TRBJ2-1; 10 bases line up with TRBD1. Germline trimming cut 3 bases from V and 3 bases from J; bases unmatched to any gene: 3. The CDR3 totals 15 residues. Looked up from germline, CDR1 is SGHKS and CDR2 is YYEKEE (reference sequence). CDR3 loop: CASSSRDRGYNEQFF. As DNA, the CDR3 is TGTGCCAGCAGCTCCCGGGACAGGGGCTACAATGAGCAGTTCTTC. Supplemented by reference TRBV5-5 and TRBJ2-1, the full variable domain reads DAGVTQSPTHLIKTRGQQVTLRCSPISGHKSVSWYQQVLGQGPQFIFQYYEKEERGRGNFPDRFSARQFPNYSSELNVNALLLGDSALYLCASSSRDRGYNEQFFGPGTRLTVL.

This clone was observed once. This chain connects TRBV9 to TRBJ2-7, with D hard to call. The CDR3 contains 13 residues. With 4 bases removed from V and 1 base from J, the gap between germline ends came to 9 bases. In germline, CDR1 is SGDLS, CDR2 YYNGEE. CDR3 nucleotides: TGTGCCAGCAGCCCCGGTCCATCCTACGAGCAGTACTTC. It codes for CASSPGPSYEQYF.

J is TRBJ1-1 and V is TRBV11-3; the match to TRBD1 covers 11 bases. Germline CDR1 SGHNT, CDR2 YENEEA. The V and J ends lost 4 bases and 6 bases, in that order; junction bases with no gene match: 7. CDR3 size: 15 residues. The CDR3 DNA follows: TGTGCCAGCAGCTCCGGACAGGGGGCTTCCTCTGAAGCTTTCTTT. It yields the protein CASSSGQGASSEAFF.

Concerning this clone: At one of its ends the junction is not consistent with the germline gene, which may arise from a read error. The sample has other DNA sequences that encode this CDR3 too. The gene calls are TRBV5-4 and TRBJ2-1, with TRBD2 as a possible D gene (5 bases). Looked up from germline, CDR1 is SGHNT and CDR2 is YYREEE (reference sequence). This CDR3 region has 13 residues. DNA of the CDR3: TGTGCCAGCAGCTCCGGAGGCGCTTGGGAGCAATTCTTC. Translated, it gives CASSSGGAWEQFF.

The V call is TRBV7-6, the J call TRBJ2-3; 12 bases line up with TRBD2. The CDR3 has 21 amino acids. Germline CDR1 and CDR2: SGHVS and FNYEAQ. The ends lost 5 bases at V and 0 bases at J; junction bases unmatched: 18. CDR3 bases: TGTGCCAGCAGCCCCCCCCGCCTAGCGGGAGGGACGACTCGGAGCACAGATACGCAGTATTTT. It encodes CASSPPRLAGGTTRSTDTQYF.

The J gene is TRBJ2-7, the V gene TRBV29-1, with 16 bases lining up with TRBD2. Germline trimming cut 3 bases from V and 6 bases from J; bases unmatched to any gene: 17. Germline CDR1 and CDR2: SQVTM and ANQGSEA. This CDR3 has 19 residues. The CDR3 reads CSVEDGDGGLAGGLVEQYF. The DNA of the CDR3 is TGCAGCGTTGAGGATGGGGATGGGGGACTAGCGGGAGGGCTGGTCGAGCAGTACTTC.

The J gene is TRBJ2-7, the V gene TRBV7-3; 8 bases match TRBD1. Germline V gene lookup returns CDR1 SGHTA and CDR2 FQGTGA. V was pared by 4 bases and J by 5 bases, with 10 bases of the junction left unmatched. The CDR3 is 15 amino acids. The CDR3 loop reads CASSSRTGNVHEQYF. For the CDR3, the DNA is TGTGCCAGCAGCTCCAGGACAGGGAACGTCCACGAGCAGTACTTC.

A few counts support this clone. V gene TRBV5-1 combines with J gene TRBJ2-7, with TRBD1 identical over 7 bases. CDR1 and CDR2 (germline): SGHRS, YFSETQ. The junction had 8 bases not matched to a gene; V was cut back by 3 bases and J by 2 bases. This CDR3 is 15 amino acids long. The CDR3 sequence is CASSSGQPGAYEQYF. CDR3 nucleotide sequence: TGCGCCAGCAGCTCGGGACAGCCGGGTGCCTACGAGCAGTACTTC.

This clone appeared a few times. The V call is TRBV7-8, the J call TRBJ1-5; 10 bases align to TRBD1. Germline V gene sequence: CDR1 SGHVS, CDR2 FQNEAQ. V shed 5 bases and J 4 bases; nucleotides not matched to a gene: 5. This CDR3 has 15 residues. CDR3 sequence: CASSVDRGRNQPQHF. CDR3 sequence (DNA): TGTGCCAGCAGCGTTGACAGGGGGCGGAATCAGCCCCAGCATTTT. The full variable domain, its missing parts supplied by reference TRBV7-8 and TRBJ1-5, is GAGVSQSPRYKVAKRGQDVALRCDPISGHVSLFWYQQALGQGPEFLTYFQNEAQLDKSGLPSDRFFAERPEGSVSTLKIQRTQQEDSAVYLCASSVDRGRNQPQHFGDGTRLSIL.

The chain employs TRBV2 and TRBJ2-1; 8 nucleotides align to TRBD2. This CDR3 has 17 residues. Germline V gives CDR1 SNHLY, CDR2 FYNNEI. The V segment lost 8 bases and the J segment 4 bases; nucleotides outside the gene matches: 16. CDR3 region: CASLERLLAGLYNEQFF. The CDR3 DNA reads TGTGCCAGCTTGGAAAGGCTGTTAGCGGGACTATACAATGAGCAGTTCTTC. The complete variable domain, with remaining parts taken from reference TRBV2 and TRBJ2-1, reads EPEVTQTPSHQVTQMGQEVILRCVPISNHLYFYWYRQILGQKVEFLVSFYNNEISEKSEIFDDQFSVERPDGSNFTLKIRSTKLEDSAMYFCASLERLLAGLYNEQFFGPGTRLTVL.

The V and J genes are TRBV5-1 and TRBJ2-7; the match to TRBD1 covers 8 bases. Germline loops: CDR1 SGHRS, CDR2 YFSETQ. The CDR3 is 14 amino acids. After removal of 4 bases from V and 5 bases from J, the junction contained 8 bases not matched to a gene. The CDR3 reads CASSETGDLHEQYF. The CDR3 region has the DNA TGCGCCAGCAGCGAGACAGGGGATCTCCACGAGCAGTACTTC.

This sequence joins TRBV28 and TRBJ1-4; 7 bases are a match to TRBD1. CDR3 length: 17 residues. J lost 0 bases, V lost 3 bases, and 7 bases had no gene match. CDR1 MDHEN and CDR2 SYDVKM come from the germline V gene. CDR3 in DNA: TGTGCCAGCAGTTTCGCAGGGACAGACTCAACTAATGAAAAACTGTTTTTT. It translates to CASSFAGTDSTNEKLFF.

V gene TRBV7-6 combines with J gene TRBJ1-1, with unresolved D. The germline V gene encodes CDR1 SGHVS and CDR2 FNYEAQ. V was pared by 2 bases and J by 9 bases, with 16 bases between. This CDR3 is 14 amino acids long. The CDR3 loop is CASSLIETGNKAFF. CDR3 coding DNA: TGTGCCAGCAGCTTAATCGAGACGGGAAATAAAGCTTTCTTT.

The count of this clone is one. The chain has TRBV11-2 and TRBJ1-2; 10 bases match TRBD1. The CDR3 totals 15 residues. The germline CDR1 and CDR2 sequences are SGHAT and FQNNGV. Trimming cost V 5 bases and J 6 bases; bases outside gene matches: 9. CDR3 residues: CASSPWDRGLDGYTF. The CDR3 DNA reads as TGTGCCAGCAGCCCGTGGGACAGGGGATTAGATGGCTACACCTTC.

This chain uses TRBV4-2 with TRBJ2-6; D gene uncertain. CDR3 length: 14 residues. The germline gives CDR1 LGHNA, CDR2 YNFKEQ. The V gene lost 3 bases and the J gene lost 0 bases, with 3 bases spanning the gap. CDR3 in DNA: TGTGCCAGCAGCCAGGCCTCTGGGGCCAACGTCCTGACTTTC. This encodes CASSQASGANVLTF.

This clone was found many times. The CDR3 DNA sequence: TGTGCCAGCAGCGTCGTCAGGGAGGTTCCGCTAGCCAAAAACATTCAGTACTTC. The encoded protein is CASSVVREVPLAKNIQYF. The V call is TRBV7-7, the J call TRBJ2-4, with D perhaps TRBD2 (6 bases). Trimming removed 5 bases from V and 0 bases from J, with 20 bases in between. CDR3 size: 18 residues. CDR1 is SSHAT, CDR2 FNYEAQ, per germline (reference sequence).